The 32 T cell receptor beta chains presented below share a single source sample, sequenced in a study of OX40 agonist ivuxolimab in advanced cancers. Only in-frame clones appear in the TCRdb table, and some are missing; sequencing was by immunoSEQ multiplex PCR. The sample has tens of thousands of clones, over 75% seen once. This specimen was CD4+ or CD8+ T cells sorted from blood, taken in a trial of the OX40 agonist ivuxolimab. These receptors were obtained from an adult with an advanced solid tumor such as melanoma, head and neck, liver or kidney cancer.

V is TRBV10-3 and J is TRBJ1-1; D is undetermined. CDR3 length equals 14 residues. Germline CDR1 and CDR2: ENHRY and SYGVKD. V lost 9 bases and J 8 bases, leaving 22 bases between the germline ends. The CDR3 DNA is TGTGCCATTAGAACGGGCCCTGCTGCCCCCGAAGCTTTCTTT. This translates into CAIRTGPAAPEAFF.

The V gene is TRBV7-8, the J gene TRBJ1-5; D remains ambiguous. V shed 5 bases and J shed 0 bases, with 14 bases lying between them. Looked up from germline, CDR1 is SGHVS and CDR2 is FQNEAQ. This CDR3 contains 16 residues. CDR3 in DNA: TGTGCCAGCAGCAGAACCCGCGGTTATAGCAATCAGCCCCAGCATTTT. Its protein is CASSRTRGYSNQPQHF.

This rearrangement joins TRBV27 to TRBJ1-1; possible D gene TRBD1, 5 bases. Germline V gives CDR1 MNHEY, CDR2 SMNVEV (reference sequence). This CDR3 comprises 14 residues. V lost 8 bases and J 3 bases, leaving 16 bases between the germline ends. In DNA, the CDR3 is TGTGCCAGCTCCCGTGAGGGGTGGCACACTGAAGCTTTCTTT. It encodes CASSREGWHTEAFF.

CDR3 in amino acids: CASAGTSGGETQYF. In DNA, the CDR3 is TGTGCCAGCGCCGGGACTAGCGGGGGAGAGACCCAGTACTTC. This chain connects TRBV19 to TRBJ2-5; TRBD2 matches 14 bases. Germline V lookup: CDR1 LNHDA, CDR2 SQIVND (reference sequence). CDR3 size: 14 residues. J lost 4 bases, V lost 9 bases, and 4 bases had no gene match.

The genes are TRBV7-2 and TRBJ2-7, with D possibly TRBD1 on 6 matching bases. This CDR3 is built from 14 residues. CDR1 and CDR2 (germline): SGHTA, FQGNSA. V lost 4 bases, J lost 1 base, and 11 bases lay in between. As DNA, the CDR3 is TGTGCCAGCAGCTCCTTGGACAGATCCTACGAGCAGTACTTC. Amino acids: CASSSLDRSYEQYF.

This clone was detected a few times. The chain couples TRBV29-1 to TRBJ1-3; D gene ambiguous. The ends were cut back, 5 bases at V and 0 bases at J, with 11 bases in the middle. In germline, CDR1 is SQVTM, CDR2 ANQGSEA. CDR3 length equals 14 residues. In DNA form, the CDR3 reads TGCAGCGTTCCCGACACATACTCTGGAAACACCATATATTTT. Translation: CSVPDTYSGNTIYF.

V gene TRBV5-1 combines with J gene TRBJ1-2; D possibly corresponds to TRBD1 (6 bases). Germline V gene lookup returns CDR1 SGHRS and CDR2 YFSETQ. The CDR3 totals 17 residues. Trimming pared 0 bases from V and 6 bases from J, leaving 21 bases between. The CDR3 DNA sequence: TGCGCCAGCAGCTTGGCCCCCTCGGGAGGGACAAAGAATGGCTACACCTTC. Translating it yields CASSLAPSGGTKNGYTF.

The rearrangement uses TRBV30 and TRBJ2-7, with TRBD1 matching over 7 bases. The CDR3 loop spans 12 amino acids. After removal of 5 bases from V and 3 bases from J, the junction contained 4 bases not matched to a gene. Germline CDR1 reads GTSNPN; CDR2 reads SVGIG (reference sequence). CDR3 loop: CAWGTAVYEQYF. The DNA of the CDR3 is TGTGCCTGGGGGACAGCAGTCTACGAGCAGTACTTC. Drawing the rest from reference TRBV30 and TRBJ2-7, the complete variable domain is SQTIHQWPATLVQPVGSPLSLECTVEGTSNPNLYWYRQAAGRGLQLLFYSVGIGQISSEVPQNLSASRPQDRQFILSSKKLLLSDSGFYLCAWGTAVYEQYFGPGTRLTVT.

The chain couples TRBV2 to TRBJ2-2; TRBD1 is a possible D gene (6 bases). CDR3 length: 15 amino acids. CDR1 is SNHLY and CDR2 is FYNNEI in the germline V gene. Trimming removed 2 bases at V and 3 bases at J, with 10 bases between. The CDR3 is CASSEPGQYTGELFF. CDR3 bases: TGTGCCAGCAGTGAACCGGGACAATACACCGGGGAGCTGTTTTTT.

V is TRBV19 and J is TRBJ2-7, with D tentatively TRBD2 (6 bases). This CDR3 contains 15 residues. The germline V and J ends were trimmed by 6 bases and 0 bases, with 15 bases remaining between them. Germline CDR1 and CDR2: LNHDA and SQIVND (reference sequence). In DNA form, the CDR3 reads TGTGCCAGTAGCGACCCCGGGGGTAGCTCCTACGAGCAGTACTTC. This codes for CASSDPGGSSYEQYF.

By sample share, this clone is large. CDR3 protein: CASSDVEQYF. CDR3 bases: TGTGCCAGCAGTGATGTTGAGCAGTACTTC. This chain joins TRBV2 and TRBJ2-7; no clear D gene. Trimming removed 3 bases at V and 7 bases at J, with 4 bases between. Germline V gene data show CDR1 as SNHLY and CDR2 as FYNNEI. The CDR3 has 10 residues.

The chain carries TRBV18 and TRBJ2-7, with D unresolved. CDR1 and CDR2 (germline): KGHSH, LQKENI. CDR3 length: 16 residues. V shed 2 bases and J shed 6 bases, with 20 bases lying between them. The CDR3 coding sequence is TGTGCCAGCTCACCATTAAGTGGCAACTTATCACCCGAGCAGTACTTC. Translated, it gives CASSPLSGNLSPEQYF.

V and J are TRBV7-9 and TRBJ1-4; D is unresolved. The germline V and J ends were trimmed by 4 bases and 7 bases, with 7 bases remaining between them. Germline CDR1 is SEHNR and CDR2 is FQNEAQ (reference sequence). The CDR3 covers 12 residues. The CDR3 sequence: CASSSRAEKLFF. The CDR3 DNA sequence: TGTGCCAGCAGCTCACGGGCTGAAAAACTGTTTTTT.

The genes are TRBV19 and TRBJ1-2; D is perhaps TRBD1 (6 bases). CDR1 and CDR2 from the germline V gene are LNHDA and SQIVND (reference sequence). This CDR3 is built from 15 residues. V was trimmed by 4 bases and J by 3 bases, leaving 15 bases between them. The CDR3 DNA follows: TGTGCCAGTAGTAATTTAGGCAGGGGAGACTATGGCTACACCTTC. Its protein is CASSNLGRGDYGYTF.

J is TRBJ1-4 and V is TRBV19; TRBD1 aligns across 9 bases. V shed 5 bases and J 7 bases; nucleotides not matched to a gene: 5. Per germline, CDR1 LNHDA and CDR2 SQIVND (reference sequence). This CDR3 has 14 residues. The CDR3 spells CASSRTGVIEKLFF. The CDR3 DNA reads TGTGCCAGTAGTCGGACAGGGGTGATTGAAAAACTGTTTTTT.

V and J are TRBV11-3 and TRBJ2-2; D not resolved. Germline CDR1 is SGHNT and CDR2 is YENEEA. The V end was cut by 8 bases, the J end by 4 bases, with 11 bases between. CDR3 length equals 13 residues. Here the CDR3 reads CASGKYGTGELFF. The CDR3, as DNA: TGTGCCAGCGGCAAGTATGGCACCGGGGAGCTGTTTTTT.

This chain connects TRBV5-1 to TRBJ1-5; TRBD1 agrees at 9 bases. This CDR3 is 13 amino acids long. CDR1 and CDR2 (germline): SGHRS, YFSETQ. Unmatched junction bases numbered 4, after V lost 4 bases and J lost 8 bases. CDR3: CASSPDRGEPQHF. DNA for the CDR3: TGCGCCAGCAGCCCAGACAGGGGGGAGCCCCAGCATTTT.

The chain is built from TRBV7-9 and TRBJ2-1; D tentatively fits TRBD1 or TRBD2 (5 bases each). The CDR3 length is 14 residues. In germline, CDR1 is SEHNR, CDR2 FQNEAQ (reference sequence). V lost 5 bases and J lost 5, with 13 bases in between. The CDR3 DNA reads TGTGCCAGCAGCGCCTTTGGGGGAAACAATGAGCAGTTCTTC. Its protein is CASSAFGGNNEQFF. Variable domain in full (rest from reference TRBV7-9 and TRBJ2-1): DTGVSQNPRHKITKRGQNVTFRCDPISEHNRLYWYRQTLGQGPEFLTYFQNEAQLEKSRLLSDRFSAERPKGSFSTLEIQRTEQGDSAMYLCASSAFGGNNEQFFGPGTRLTVL.

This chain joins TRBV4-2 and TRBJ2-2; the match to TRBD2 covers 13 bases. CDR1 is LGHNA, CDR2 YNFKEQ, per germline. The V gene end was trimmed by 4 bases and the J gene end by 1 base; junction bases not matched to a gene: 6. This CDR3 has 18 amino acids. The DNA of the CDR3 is TGTGCCAGCAGCCGACCGGGACTAGCGGGGAGGAACACCGGGGAGCTGTTTTTT. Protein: CASSRPGLAGRNTGELFF.

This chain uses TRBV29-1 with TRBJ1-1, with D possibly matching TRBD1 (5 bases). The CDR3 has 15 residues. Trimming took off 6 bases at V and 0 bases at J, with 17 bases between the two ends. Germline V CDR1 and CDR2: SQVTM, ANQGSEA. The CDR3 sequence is CSVAAGWGMNTEAFF. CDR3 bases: TGCAGCGTCGCCGCGGGTTGGGGCATGAACACTGAAGCTTTCTTT.

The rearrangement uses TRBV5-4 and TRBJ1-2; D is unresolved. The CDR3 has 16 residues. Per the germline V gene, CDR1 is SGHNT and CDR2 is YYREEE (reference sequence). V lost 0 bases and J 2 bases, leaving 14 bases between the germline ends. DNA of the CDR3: TGTGCCAGCAGCTTGGATCGGATCGGGGAGAACTATGGCTACACCTTC. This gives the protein CASSLDRIGENYGYTF. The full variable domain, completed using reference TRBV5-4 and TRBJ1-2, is ETGVTQSPTHLIKTRGQQVTLRCSSQSGHNTVSWYQQALGQGPQFIFQYYREEENGRGNFPPRFSGLQFPNYSSELNVNALELDDSALYLCASSLDRIGENYGYTFGSGTRLTVV.

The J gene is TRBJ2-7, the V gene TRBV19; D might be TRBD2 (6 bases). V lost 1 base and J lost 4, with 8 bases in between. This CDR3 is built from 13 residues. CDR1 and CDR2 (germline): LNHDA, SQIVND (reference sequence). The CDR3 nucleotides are TGTGCCAGTAGTATAGGGAGGGGATACGAGCAGTACTTC. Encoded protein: CASSIGRGYEQYF.

The CDR3 here is CASSRDSRNQPQHF. The DNA of the CDR3 is TGTGCCAGCAGCAGGGACAGCCGTAATCAGCCCCAGCATTTT. This rearrangement joins TRBV4-2 to TRBJ1-5; 7 nucleotides match TRBD1. The V segment lost 5 bases and the J segment 4 bases; nucleotides outside the gene matches: 5. Germline loops: CDR1 LGHNA, CDR2 YNFKEQ. The CDR3 sequence is 14 residues long.

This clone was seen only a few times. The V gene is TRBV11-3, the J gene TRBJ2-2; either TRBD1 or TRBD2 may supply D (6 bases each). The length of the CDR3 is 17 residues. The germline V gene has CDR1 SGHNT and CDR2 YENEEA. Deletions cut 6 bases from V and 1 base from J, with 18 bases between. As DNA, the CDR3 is TGTGCCAGCAGTAAGGAAGGGGGGCCCAAGAACACCGGGGAGCTGTTTTTT. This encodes CASSKEGGPKNTGELFF.

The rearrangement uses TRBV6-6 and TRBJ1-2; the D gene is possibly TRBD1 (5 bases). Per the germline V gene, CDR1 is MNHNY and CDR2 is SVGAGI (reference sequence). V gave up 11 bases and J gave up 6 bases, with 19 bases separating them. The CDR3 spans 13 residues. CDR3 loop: CASTGGRFNGYTF. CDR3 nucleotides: TGTGCCTCGACGGGGGGTAGGTTTAATGGCTACACCTTC.

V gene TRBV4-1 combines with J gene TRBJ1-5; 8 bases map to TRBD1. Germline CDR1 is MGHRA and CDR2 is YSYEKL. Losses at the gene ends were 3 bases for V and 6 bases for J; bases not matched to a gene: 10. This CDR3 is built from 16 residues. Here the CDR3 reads CASSHDRGVRGQPQHF. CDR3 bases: TGCGCCAGCAGCCATGACAGGGGTGTCAGGGGTCAGCCCCAGCATTTT.

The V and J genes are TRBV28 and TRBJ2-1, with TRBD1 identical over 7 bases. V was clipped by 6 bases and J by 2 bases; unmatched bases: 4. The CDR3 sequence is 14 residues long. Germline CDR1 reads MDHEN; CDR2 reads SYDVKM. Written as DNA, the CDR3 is TGTGCCAGCAGAACCGGGACAGCCTACAATGAGCAGTTCTTC. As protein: CASRTGTAYNEQFF.

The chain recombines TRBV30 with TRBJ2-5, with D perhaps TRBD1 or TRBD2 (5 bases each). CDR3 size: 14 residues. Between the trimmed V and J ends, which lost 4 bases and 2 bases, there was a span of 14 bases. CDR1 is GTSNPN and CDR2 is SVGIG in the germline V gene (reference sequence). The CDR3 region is CAWNPGRIQETQYF. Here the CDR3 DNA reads TGTGCCTGGAATCCGGGACGCATACAAGAGACCCAGTACTTC.

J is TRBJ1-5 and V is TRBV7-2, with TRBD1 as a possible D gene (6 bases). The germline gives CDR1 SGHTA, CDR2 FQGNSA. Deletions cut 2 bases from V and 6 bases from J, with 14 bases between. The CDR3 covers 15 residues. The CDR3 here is CASSLSWGLGQPQHF. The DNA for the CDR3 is TGTGCCAGCAGCTTATCATGGGGGCTGGGTCAGCCCCAGCATTTT.

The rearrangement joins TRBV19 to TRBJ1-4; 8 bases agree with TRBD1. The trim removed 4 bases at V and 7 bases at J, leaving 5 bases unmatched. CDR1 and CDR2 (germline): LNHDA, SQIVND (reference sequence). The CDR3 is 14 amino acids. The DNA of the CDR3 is TGTGCCAGTAGTACGAGGACAGGGTTTGAAAAACTGTTTTTT. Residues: CASSTRTGFEKLFF. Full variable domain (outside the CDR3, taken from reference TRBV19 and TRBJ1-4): DGGITQSPKYLFRKEGQNVTLSCEQNLNHDAMYWYRQDPGQGLRLIYYSQIVNDFQKGDIAEGYSVSREKKESFPLTVTSAQKNPTAFYLCASSTRTGFEKLFFGSGTQLSVL.

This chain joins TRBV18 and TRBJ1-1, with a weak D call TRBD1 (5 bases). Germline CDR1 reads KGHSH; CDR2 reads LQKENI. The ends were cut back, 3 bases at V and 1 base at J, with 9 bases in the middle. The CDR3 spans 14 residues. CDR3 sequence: CASSPADRNTEAFF. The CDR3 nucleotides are TGTGCCAGCTCACCCGCTGACAGGAACACTGAAGCTTTCTTT.

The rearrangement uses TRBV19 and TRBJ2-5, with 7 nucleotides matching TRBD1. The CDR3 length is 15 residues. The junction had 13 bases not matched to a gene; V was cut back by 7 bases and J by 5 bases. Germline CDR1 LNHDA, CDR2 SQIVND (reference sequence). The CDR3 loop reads CASNPTGPLGETQYF. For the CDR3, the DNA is TGTGCCAGTAACCCGACAGGGCCTCTGGGGGAGACCCAGTACTTC.